This TCR beta chain was profiled in a study of regulatory T cells in long-lasting Graves disease. The overall study: Under 3 months of antithyroid drugs had been taken by newly diagnosed Graves' patients.

Time point defined: newly diagnosed GD, antithyroid drugs for less than 3 months. PBMCs provided the RNA from which the TCR library was made. Arm-PCR with iRepertoire HTBI primers amplified the CDR3 regions for these TCR beta libraries. TCRdb used MiXCR to reprocess the multiplex PCR reads, holding one entry per CDR3 protein. The sample holds roughly 420,000 distinct CDR3 sequences, around a sixth seen once. This clonotype was seen just once. The CDR3 has 18 residues. The trim removed 6 bases at V and 4 bases at J, leaving 13 bases unmatched. CDR1 and CDR2 from the germline V gene are MDHEN and SYDVKM.

The specimen comprised peripheral blood mononuclear cells (PBMCs), sampled at new diagnosis, from a patient treated with antithyroid drugs. The rearrangement links TRBV28 to TRBJ2-3; 13 bases are a match to TRBD2. This clonotype was obtained from a female donor with Graves disease. CDR3 sequence reads: CASSPTSGRAQSADTQYF. The CDR3 bases are TGTGCCAGCAGCCCCACTAGCGGGAGGGCCCAAAGTGCAGATACGCAGTATTTT.